Following are 10 T cell receptor beta chains from one sample sequenced in a study of blood T cell repertoires in COVID-19. Libraries were prepared by immunoSEQ multiplex PCR; TCRdb keeps only in-frame clonotypes and omits some of them. Here the sample spans 130,000 to 150,000 clones, around three quarters being singletons. Sequencing used peripheral blood. The receptors stem from a man in his fifties or sixties with acute or convalescent COVID-19.

The chain carries TRBV11-3 and TRBJ2-1; possibly TRBD1 for D (5 bases). Trimming took 1 base from V and 9 from J, leaving 7 bases between them. CDR1 and CDR2 (germline): SGHNT, YENEEA. The length of the CDR3 is 12 residues. CDR3 protein: CASSLVGAEQFF. CDR3 DNA sequence: TGTGCCAGCAGCTTAGTTGGGGCTGAGCAGTTCTTC.

The chain carries TRBV5-4 and TRBJ2-5, with 12 bases fitting TRBD2. Trimming removed 0 bases from V and 6 bases from J; junction bases left unmatched: 3. Germline V CDR1 and CDR2: SGHNT, YYREEE (reference sequence). The CDR3 runs 15 residues. Written as DNA, the CDR3 is TGTGCCAGCAGCTTGGAACTAGCGGGAGGACAGACCCAGTACTTC. Amino acid sequence: CASSLELAGGQTQYF.

The chain employs TRBV5-4 and TRBJ2-2; 8 bases line up with TRBD2. The length of the CDR3 is 18 residues. The germline CDR1 and CDR2 sequences are SGHNT and YYREEE (reference sequence). With V trimmed by 0 bases and J by 5 bases, 12 bases remained unmatched. The CDR3 spells CASSLGARAGVLTGELFF. CDR3 DNA sequence: TGTGCCAGCAGCTTGGGCGCGAGAGCGGGAGTATTAACCGGGGAGCTGTTTTTT. The full variable domain, in which reference TRBV5-4 and TRBJ2-2 provide the parts outside the CDR3, is ETGVTQSPTHLIKTRGQQVTLRCSSQSGHNTVSWYQQALGQGPQFIFQYYREEENGRGNFPPRFSGLQFPNYSSELNVNALELDDSALYLCASSLGARAGVLTGELFFGEGSRLTVL.

The chain uses TRBV30 and TRBJ2-3; weak D call: TRBD2 (6 bases). The germline gives CDR1 GTSNPN, CDR2 SVGIG (reference sequence). The CDR3 is 15 residues long. V lost 3 bases and J lost 0, with 13 bases in between. The chain's CDR3 is CAWSRGTASTDTQYF. The CDR3 DNA follows: TGTGCCTGGAGCCGCGGGACCGCTAGCACAGATACGCAGTATTTT.

The chain links TRBV2 to TRBJ1-5, with TRBD1 matching over 8 bases. V shed 3 bases and J 0 bases; nucleotides not matched to a gene: 4. Germline CDR1 reads SNHLY; CDR2 reads FYNNEI. The CDR3 sequence is 16 residues long. The CDR3, as DNA: TGTGCCAGCAGTGACAGGGGGCGGAATAGCAATCAGCCCCAGCATTTT. The encoded protein is CASSDRGRNSNQPQHF.

The chain combines TRBV2 with TRBJ2-7; D possibly corresponds to TRBD1 (5 bases). Germline assignment: CDR1 SNHLY and CDR2 FYNNEI. This CDR3 is built from 14 residues. The V end lost 1 base, the J end lost 5 bases, and 12 bases lay between the germline ends. The chain's CDR3 is CASSEVRGPNEQYF. The CDR3 coding sequence is TGTGCCAGCAGTGAAGTTAGGGGTCCCAACGAGCAGTACTTC.

This chain links TRBV3-1 (or the pseudogene TRBV3-2) with TRBJ2-7; TRBD1 is a possible D gene (6 bases). This CDR3 has 15 amino acids. Deletions cut 4 bases from V and 4 bases from J, with 17 bases between. CDR1 and CDR2 from the germline V gene are LGHDT and YNNKEL (reference sequence). The CDR3: CASSRPGTSVYEQYF. The CDR3 DNA sequence: TGTGCCAGCAGCCGCCCCGGGACATCGGTGTACGAGCAGTACTTC.

This clone was observed a single time. The V and J genes are TRBV9 and TRBJ2-5; 9 bases map to TRBD1. The V segment lost 4 bases and the J segment 5 bases; nucleotides outside the gene matches: 9. CDR1 SGDLS and CDR2 YYNGEE come from the germline V gene. The CDR3 has 15 residues. The CDR3 sequence: CASSSRTGEGETQYF. The CDR3 nucleotides are TGTGCCAGCAGCTCCCGGACAGGGGAAGGCGAGACCCAGTACTTC.

The CDR3 nucleotides are TGTGCCAGCAGTTACTCGCTTAGGACAGTCTCTTTAGCCCAGCATTTT. This encodes CASSYSLRTVSLAQHF. The J gene is TRBJ1-5, the V gene TRBV6-5, with D perhaps matching TRBD1 (6 bases). The V end lost 0 bases, the J end lost 11 bases, and 20 bases lay between the germline ends. This CDR3 region has 16 residues. Germline CDR1 MNHEY, CDR2 SVGAGI.

This clone was counted a few times. The chain combines TRBV9 with TRBJ2-5; no firm D call. In germline, CDR1 is SGDLS, CDR2 YYNGEE. This CDR3 contains 14 residues. Trimming removed 3 bases from V and 1 base from J, with 10 bases in between. The CDR3, as DNA: TGTGCCAGCAGCGCCCTGGGCAGCCAAGAGACCCAGTACTTC. It codes for CASSALGSQETQYF.